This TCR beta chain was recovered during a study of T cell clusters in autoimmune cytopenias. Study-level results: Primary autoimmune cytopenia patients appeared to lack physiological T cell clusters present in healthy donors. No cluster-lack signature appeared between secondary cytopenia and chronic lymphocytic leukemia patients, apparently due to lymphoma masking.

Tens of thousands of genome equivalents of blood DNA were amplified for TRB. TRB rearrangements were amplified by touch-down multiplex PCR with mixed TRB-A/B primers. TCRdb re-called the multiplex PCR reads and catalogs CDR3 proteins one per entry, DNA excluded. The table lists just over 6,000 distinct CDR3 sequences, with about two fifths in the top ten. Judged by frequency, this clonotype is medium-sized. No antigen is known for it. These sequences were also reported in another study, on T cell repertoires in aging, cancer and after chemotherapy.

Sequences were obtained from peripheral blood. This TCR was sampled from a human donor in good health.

This chain's CDR3 is CASSDQGAFSPLHF. The chain recombines TRBV6-1 with TRBJ1-6; without DNA, the TCRdb call of TRBD1 cannot be checked. This CDR3 spans 14 amino acids. The germline V gene encodes CDR1 MNHNS and CDR2 SASEGT.